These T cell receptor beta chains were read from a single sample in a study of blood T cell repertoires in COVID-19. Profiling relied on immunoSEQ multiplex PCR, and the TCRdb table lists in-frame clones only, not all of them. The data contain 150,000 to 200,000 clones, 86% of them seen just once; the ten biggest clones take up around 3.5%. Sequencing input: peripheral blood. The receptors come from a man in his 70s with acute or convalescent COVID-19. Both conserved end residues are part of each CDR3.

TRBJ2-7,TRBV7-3,CASSRLAGGNYEQYF
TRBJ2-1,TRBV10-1,CASSEAGNRNEQFF
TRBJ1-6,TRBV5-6,CASSIRTGYNSPLHF
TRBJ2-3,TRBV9,CASSVGGRVTDTQYF
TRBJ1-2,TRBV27,CASSFGGQPYGYTF
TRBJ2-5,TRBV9,CASSDQGSGWETQYF
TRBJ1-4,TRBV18,CASSAGLTGRNEKLFF
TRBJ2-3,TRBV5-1,CASRDDRGSDTQYF
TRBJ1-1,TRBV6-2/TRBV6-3,CASSGEGDTEAFF
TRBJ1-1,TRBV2,CASSEALTGWNTEAFF
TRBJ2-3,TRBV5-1,CASSRGQSTDTQYF
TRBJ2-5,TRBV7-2,CASSLGWQPGGQETQYF
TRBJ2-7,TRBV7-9,CASSPPDRGQAEQYF
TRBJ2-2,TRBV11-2,CASSLAAGELFF
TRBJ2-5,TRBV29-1,CSAGQSQETQYF
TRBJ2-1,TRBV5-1,CASSLDGDSYNEQFF
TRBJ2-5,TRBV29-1,CSVGQETQYF
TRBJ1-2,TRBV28,CASSPWGQGRSYTF
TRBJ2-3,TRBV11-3,CASSRQGEGDTQYF
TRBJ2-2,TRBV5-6,CASSITPTGELFF
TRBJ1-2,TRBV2,CASSPAGPYGYTF
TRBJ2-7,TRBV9,CASSPGGEGGSEQYF
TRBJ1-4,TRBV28,CASSLTVTTNEKLFF
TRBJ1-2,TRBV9,CASSTGQGGSYGYTF
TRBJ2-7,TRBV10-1,CASSDQGGGVYEQYF
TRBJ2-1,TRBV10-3,CAISGTGNEQFF
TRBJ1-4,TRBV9,CASSERTGWDEKLFF
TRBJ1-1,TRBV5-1,CASSAEQGARTEAFF
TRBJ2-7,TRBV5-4,CASSLSRAEGREAGYEQYF
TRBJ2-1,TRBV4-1,CASSRPDSYNEQFF
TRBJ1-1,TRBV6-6,CASSRDSGGAFF
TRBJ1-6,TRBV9,CASSAGLQRSYNSPLHF
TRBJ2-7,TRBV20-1,CSARDVLTYEQYF
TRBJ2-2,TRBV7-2,CASSLWTGVWTGELFF
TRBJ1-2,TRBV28,CASSREDYGYTF
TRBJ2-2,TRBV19,CATGMPGVNTGELFF
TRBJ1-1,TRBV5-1,CASSPGQGGTEAFF
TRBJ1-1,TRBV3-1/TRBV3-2,CATLPGQGTEAFF
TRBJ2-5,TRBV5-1,CASSLFGGSQETQYF
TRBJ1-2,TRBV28,CASSLLQESYTF
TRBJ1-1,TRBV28,CATNRLNTEAFF
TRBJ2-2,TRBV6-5,CASTGSNTGELFF
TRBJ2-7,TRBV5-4,CASSSFRGYEQYF
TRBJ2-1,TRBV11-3,CASSLGRGREQFF
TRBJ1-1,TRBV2,CASKAQGGGTEAFF
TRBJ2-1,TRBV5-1,CASSLEAGRQFF
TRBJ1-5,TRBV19,CASTFRGYSNQPQHF
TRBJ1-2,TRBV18,CASSPDPGQAYGYTF
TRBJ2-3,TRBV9,CASSVASVPTDTQYF
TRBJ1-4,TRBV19,CASSAETGGVDEKLFF
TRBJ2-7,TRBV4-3,CASSRDRGSYEQYF
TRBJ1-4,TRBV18,CASSPSPGKDEKLFF
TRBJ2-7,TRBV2,CASSEDNYSYEQYF
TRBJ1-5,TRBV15,CATSTSRDINQPQHF
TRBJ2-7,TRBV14,CASSHTGLYGEQYF
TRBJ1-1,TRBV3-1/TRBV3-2,CASSHGTGAEAFF
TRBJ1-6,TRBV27,CASSLSFWAGGQNSPLHF
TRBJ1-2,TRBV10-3,CAISESLTARGDGYTF
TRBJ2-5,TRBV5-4,CASSPMGAETQYF
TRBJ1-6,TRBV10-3,CAISEAGQGSNSPLHF